The clone carrying this T cell receptor beta chain was counted a few times. Its antigen is as yet unknown. This specimen comes from a study of response to subunit inactivated influenza vaccine. V gave up 3 bases and J gave up 0 bases, with 14 bases separating them. CDR1 is KGHSH and CDR2 is LQKENI in the germline V gene. CDR3 size: 16 residues. Overall study findings and caveats: It was the authors' suggestion that each seasonal influenza vaccination recruits few new T cells.

TCRdb re-called the RT-PCR reads with MiXCR, one entry per CDR3 protein. Among about 700,000 distinct CDR3 sequences listed, about 14% were seen once. Material: PBMCs from blood, obtained roughly 15 days before vaccination. The chain couples TRBV18 to TRBJ1-1; D may be TRBD1 (5 bases). This receptor was obtained from a man in his fifties who received an inactivated influenza vaccine. This CDR3 is CASSPGTWVMNTEAFF. The CDR3 DNA sequence: TGTGCCAGCTCACCCGGGACCTGGGTTATGAACACTGAAGCTTTCTTT.